This paragraph covers one T cell receptor beta chain sequence. Donors in Cohort 3 counted as recovered after two negative PCRs, clearance, or symptom resolution. V gave up 5 bases and J gave up 3 bases; unmatched junction bases: 4. Germline assignment: CDR1 LNHDA and CDR2 SQIVND (reference sequence). The CDR3 has 14 amino acids. Profiled with immunoSEQ multiplex PCR; TCRdb holds only in-frame clones, not every one. The table records nearly 200,000 clones, 89% of them present only once. The sample belongs to a study of blood T cell repertoires in COVID-19. For the study at large: The United States, Italy and Spain were the sources of the acute and convalescent COVID-19 samples.

The chain joins TRBV19 to TRBJ2-3, with 8 positions matching TRBD1. Sequencing was performed on PBMCs or T cells enriched from blood (not recorded which). This receptor was obtained from a woman younger than 35 who had recovered from COVID-19. CDR3: CASSDRGRTDTQYF. The CDR3 DNA reads as TGTGCCAGTAGTGACAGGGGACGGACAGATACGCAGTATTTT.